This TCR beta chain was found in a study of beta chain features in type 1 diabetes. CDR3 size: 13 residues. Germline CDR1 SNHLY, CDR2 FYNNEI. The J segment lost 2 bases and the V segment lost 6 bases, leaving 3 bases of the junction unmatched. The whole isolated RNA underwent reverse transcription, so sequencing captured expressed TCRB transcripts. Using immunoSEQ multiplex PCR, the repertoire was profiled, and TCRdb retains in-frame clones only, with some absent. This sample has 250,000 to 300,000 clones; under 8.5% occur once, and the top ten carry 1%. This clone has a handful of counts. The receptor was derived from a woman aged 18-35 years in good health. The sample taken for sequencing was central memory CD4+ T cells from blood. This chain uses TRBV2 with TRBJ2-7; 8 bases agree with TRBD1. CDR3 in amino acids: CASRQTGAYEQYV. CDR3 nucleotide sequence: TGTGCCAGCAGACAGACAGGGGCCTACGAGCAGTACGTC.